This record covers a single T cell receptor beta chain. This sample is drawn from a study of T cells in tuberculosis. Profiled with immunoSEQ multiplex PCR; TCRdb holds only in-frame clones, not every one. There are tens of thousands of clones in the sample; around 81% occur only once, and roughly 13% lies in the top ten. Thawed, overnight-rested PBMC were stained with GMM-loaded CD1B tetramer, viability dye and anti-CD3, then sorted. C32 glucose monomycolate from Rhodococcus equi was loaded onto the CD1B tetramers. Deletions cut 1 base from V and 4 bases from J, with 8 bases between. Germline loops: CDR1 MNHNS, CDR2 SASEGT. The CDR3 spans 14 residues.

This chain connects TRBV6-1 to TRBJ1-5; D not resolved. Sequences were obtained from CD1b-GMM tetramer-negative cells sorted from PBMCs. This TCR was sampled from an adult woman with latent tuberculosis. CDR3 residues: CASSEVWLNQPQHF. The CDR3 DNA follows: TGTGCCAGCAGTGAAGTGTGGCTGAATCAGCCCCAGCATTTT.